This T cell receptor (beta chain) was identified during a study of blood T cell repertoires in COVID-19. Study-wide background: From T cells, B-cell-depleted T cells, or PBMCs came the material, which was cDNA or gDNA.

Details on this clone: The same CDR3 also results from other DNA sequences found in this sample.

Assay used: immunoSEQ multiplex PCR; TCRdb lists only in-frame clones, some missing. Found here are about 290,000 clones, roughly 88% of them singletons; the top ten hold 2.5% to 3%. Trimming shortened V by 3 bases and J by 5 bases, and 7 bases separated the two germline ends. Germline V lookup: CDR1 LGHNT, CDR2 FRNRAP. This CDR3 comprises 12 residues. The rearrangement joins TRBV12-5 to TRBJ1-2; D is possibly TRBD1 (6 bases). Sequencing was performed on peripheral blood. This receptor was obtained from a woman aged 25-40 years with active or convalescent COVID-19. CDR3 sequence reads: CASGLGGYGYTF. The CDR3 DNA follows: TGTGCTAGTGGTTTAGGGGGATATGGCTACACCTTC.